This TCR beta chain derives from a study of graft-versus-host responses after intestinal transplantation. Profiled with immunoSEQ multiplex PCR; TCRdb holds only in-frame clones, not every one. The table records approximately 92,000 clones, just over 90% of them present only once. The CDR3 loop spans 14 amino acids. V gave up 5 bases and J gave up 5 bases; unmatched junction bases: 5. Germline-derived CDR1 and CDR2 are SGHNT and YYREEE (reference sequence). The study, taken as a whole, reports: Among circulating GvH clones, peak levels were associated with early post-transplant declines in HvG clones.

As for this clone: The antigen is unknown.

Sequenced material: unstimulated CD8+ T cells sorted from spleen or lymph node cells, taken before intestinal transplant. The TCR sequence derives from a human donor who received an intestinal transplant. The gene calls are TRBV5-4 and TRBJ1-2; 11 nucleotides agree with TRBD1. CDR3 residues: CASSWTGGEYGYTF. The CDR3 DNA follows: TGTGCCAGCAGTTGGACAGGGGGCGAGTATGGCTACACCTTC.